Reported below is one TCR beta chain. Its specificity is not known. CD45RO-CCR7+CD27+CD95- defined naive CD8+ T cells. This sample is part of a study of CXCR3-negative and CXCR3-positive naive CD8 T cells. As for the study in general: Collectively, the libraries yielded about 140 million TRB reads in total, at about 1.5 +/- 0.3 million per library.

Findings and caveats of the study: Naive cells that were CXCR3-positive had more hydrophobic TRB CDR3s (compared with CXCR3-negative naive cells). Similar TRBV-TRBJ usage characterized naive CXCR3-negative and CXCR3-positive cells; memory cells differed.

UMI-tagged TRB cDNA libraries were built via 5' RACE. TCRdb reanalyzed the 5' RACE reads and collapses them to one entry per CDR3 protein, without DNA. This sample's table reports about 63,000 distinct CDR3 sequences. The sample taken for sequencing was naive CXCR3+ CD8+ T cells from blood. Described subset: CD45RO-CCR7+CD27+CD95- naive CD8+ T cells expressing CXCR3 (TNR3+). This sequence originates from a human donor in good health. Some clones in this sample may be carry-over from other donors' samples.

The chain's CDR3 is CSVEDLGPRYEQYF. The chain employs TRBV29-1 and TRBJ2-7; TCRdb returns TRBD1, unconfirmable since there is no DNA. CDR1 and CDR2 (germline): SQVTM, ANQGSEA. This CDR3 contains 14 residues.